A single sample is the source of the 26 T cell receptor beta chains below, sequenced in a study of T cell changes during pregnancy in multiple sclerosis. Produced via immunoSEQ multiplex PCR; TCRdb's table is partial and in-frame only. The data hold 75,000 to 100,000 clones, with roughly 89% observed a single time. Sequencing used peripheral blood, obtained after pregnancy. Receptors were obtained from a female donor in good health, enrolled as a control in a pregnancy study.

The table lists this clone with a few counts. This chain joins TRBV4-3 and TRBJ2-3; maybe TRBD2 (6 bases). CDR3 length: 16 amino acids. V was cut by 4 bases and J by 6 bases, with 20 bases left in between. Germline-derived CDR1 and CDR2 are LGHNA and YSLEER. CDR3 DNA sequence: TGCGCCAGCAGCCTAGTGGCCGGGACCGGGAGTGATACGCAGTATTTT. Translating it yields CASSLVAGTGSDTQYF.

In DNA form, the CDR3 reads TGTGCCAGCAGTGACACAGGGGGGGCTTCACCCCTCCACTTT. This sequence encodes CASSDTGGASPLHF. The chain combines TRBV6-1 with TRBJ1-6, with 8 bases lining up with TRBD1. V lost 3 bases and J lost 9; bases outside the gene matches: 4. Germline loops: CDR1 MNHNS, CDR2 SASEGT. The CDR3 runs to 14 residues.

The table lists this clone with a count of one. This chain's CDR3 is CASSVARAGGSTDTQYF. CDR3 sequence (DNA): TGTGCCAGCAGCGTAGCGAGAGCGGGGGGAAGCACAGATACGCAGTATTTT. The chain recombines TRBV9 with TRBJ2-3, with TRBD2 matching over 9 bases. Unmatched junction bases numbered 5, after V lost 0 bases and J lost 0 bases. Germline V gene sequence: CDR1 SGDLS, CDR2 YYNGEE. This CDR3 spans 17 amino acids.

The J gene is TRBJ1-5, the V gene TRBV9; D is ambiguous. The V end lost 0 bases, the J end lost 3 bases, and 4 bases lay between the germline ends. The CDR3 totals 13 residues. Germline lookup yields CDR1 SGDLS and CDR2 YYNGEE. Here the CDR3 reads CASSVGDNQPQHF. The CDR3, as DNA: TGTGCCAGCAGCGTAGGCGACAATCAGCCCCAGCATTTT.

This chain joins TRBV10-2 and TRBJ2-1; 8 nucleotides match TRBD1. There are 14 residues in the CDR3. After removal of 6 bases from V and 5 bases from J, the junction contained 6 bases not matched to a gene. CDR1 WSHSY and CDR2 SAAADI come from the germline V gene. The CDR3 DNA reads TGCGCCAGCAGACGGAAGACAGGGGACAATGAGCAGTTCTTC. Its translation: CASRRKTGDNEQFF.

About this clone itself: A junction boundary mismatches the germline segment, possibly from a read error. The chain links TRBV7-7 to TRBJ1-4; D may be TRBD1 (5 bases). CDR1 is SSHAT, CDR2 FNYEAQ, per germline (reference sequence). This CDR3 is built from 15 residues. CDR3 sequence reads: CASSVGLTAGEKLFF. The DNA of the CDR3 is TGTGCTAGCAGCGTGGGGCTCACAGCGGGCGAAAAACTGTTTTTT.

This clone was counted a single time. V is TRBV14 and J is TRBJ1-2; TRBD1 matches 9 bases. Germline values: CDR1 SGHDN, CDR2 FVKESK. This CDR3 region has 16 residues. Germline trimming cut 4 bases from V and 7 bases from J; bases unmatched to any gene: 13. This CDR3 is CASSPPRGTGLLGYTF. The DNA for the CDR3 is TGTGCCAGCAGCCCCCCCCGAGGGACAGGGCTCCTTGGCTACACCTTC. Full variable domain (outside the CDR3, taken from reference TRBV14 and TRBJ1-2): EAGVTQFPSHSVIEKGQTVTLRCDPISGHDNLYWYRRVMGKEIKFLLHFVKESKQDESGMPNNRFLAERTGGTYSTLKVQPAELEDSGVYFCASSPPRGTGLLGYTFGSGTRLTVV.

The chain has TRBV2 and TRBJ1-1; tentative D call: TRBD1 (6 bases). Germline V gene sequence: CDR1 SNHLY, CDR2 FYNNEI. The germline V and J ends were trimmed by 6 bases and 1 base, with 9 bases remaining between them. The CDR3 has 13 residues. CDR3 DNA: TGTGCCAGCAGGTCACAGGGGAACACTGAAGCTTTCTTT. It is translated as CASRSQGNTEAFF.

In its sample, this clone was seen a few times. The chain uses TRBV2 and TRBJ1-1; D ambiguous. Germline CDR1 is SNHLY and CDR2 is FYNNEI. Trimming took off 8 bases at V and 1 base at J, with 8 bases between the two ends. The CDR3 length is 12 residues. CDR3 DNA sequence: TGTGCCAGCCCACGGGGGAACACTGAAGCTTTCTTT. Residues: CASPRGNTEAFF. The entire variable domain, with the rest obtained from reference TRBV2 and TRBJ1-1, is as follows: EPEVTQTPSHQVTQMGQEVILRCVPISNHLYFYWYRQILGQKVEFLVSFYNNEISEKSEIFDDQFSVERPDGSNFTLKIRSTKLEDSAMYFCASPRGNTEAFFGQGTRLTVV.

The chain uses TRBV27 and TRBJ2-2; TRBD1 agrees at 8 bases. Looked up from germline, CDR1 is MNHEY and CDR2 is SMNVEV (reference sequence). V shed 3 bases and J 7 bases; nucleotides not matched to a gene: 13. The CDR3 loop spans 17 amino acids. The CDR3 nucleotides read TGTGCCAGCAGTTTCCGGGACAGGACCATGGGATACGGGGAGCTGTTTTTT. The encoded protein is CASSFRDRTMGYGELFF.

This chain uses TRBV5-1 with TRBJ1-1, with D possibly matching TRBD1 (6 bases). The CDR3 runs to 16 residues. The germline V gene has CDR1 SGHRS and CDR2 YFSETQ. Trimming removed 2 bases from V and 1 base from J, with 15 bases in between. CDR3 residues: CASSFGTLSGNTEAFF. CDR3 nucleotide sequence: TGCGCCAGCAGCTTTGGGACACTCTCAGGGAACACTGAAGCTTTCTTT. Drawing the rest from reference TRBV5-1 and TRBJ1-1, the complete variable domain is KAGVTQTPRYLIKTRGQQVTLSCSPISGHRSVSWYQQTPGQGLQFLFEYFSETQRNKGNFPGRFSGRQFSNSRSEMNVSTLELGDSALYLCASSFGTLSGNTEAFFGQGTRLTVV.

CDR3 sequence reads: CASSFRTGRTEAFF. The CDR3 DNA reads as TGTGCCAGCAGCTTTAGGACAGGGAGGACTGAAGCTTTCTTT. The V and J genes are TRBV7-9 and TRBJ1-1, with 8 nucleotides matching TRBD1. Germline values: CDR1 SEHNR, CDR2 FQNEAQ (reference sequence). With 3 bases clipped from V and 5 bases from J, the junction kept 5 bases outside the gene matches. This CDR3 contains 14 residues. The full variable domain, its missing parts supplied by reference TRBV7-9 and TRBJ1-1, is DTGVSQNPRHKITKRGQNVTFRCDPISEHNRLYWYRQTLGQGPEFLTYFQNEAQLEKSRLLSDRFSAERPKGSFSTLEIQRTEQGDSAMYLCASSFRTGRTEAFFGQGTRLTVV.

V gene TRBV14 combines with J gene TRBJ1-1, with TRBD1 matching 7 bases. Germline CDR1 SGHDN, CDR2 FVKESK. The CDR3 runs 14 residues. Trimming removed 5 bases from V and 4 bases from J; junction bases left unmatched: 7. The CDR3 DNA reads as TGTGCCAGCAGCAAATGGGACAGCCCCACTGAAGCTTTCTTT. It specifies CASSKWDSPTEAFF.

This clone was found once. At one boundary the junction diverges from the germline segment, which might be a read error. The rearrangement joins TRBV6-5 to TRBJ1-3; 7 nucleotides line up with TRBD1. CDR3 length: 13 amino acids. The V gene's germline CDR1 is MNHEY and CDR2 SVGAGI. CDR3 coding DNA: TGTGCCAGCAGCCCCGACAGGGTGAACACCGTATATTTT. Translation: CASSPDRVNTVYF.

The chain uses TRBV5-1 and TRBJ1-6; maybe TRBD1 (5 bases). Trimming took off 4 bases at V and 7 bases at J, with 18 bases between the two ends. CDR3 length equals 16 residues. The germline V gene encodes CDR1 SGHRS and CDR2 YFSETQ. CDR3 residues: CASSPGVRTSNSPLHF. CDR3 bases: TGCGCCAGCAGCCCCGGCGTGAGGACAAGCAATTCACCCCTCCACTTT.

The chain couples TRBV14 to TRBJ1-2, with 7 bases fitting TRBD1. The CDR3 length is 13 residues. CDR1 and CDR2 (germline): SGHDN, FVKESK. V shed 6 bases and J 4 bases; nucleotides not matched to a gene: 5. CDR3 region: CASRPGQSYGYTF. CDR3 nucleotide sequence: TGTGCCAGCAGACCGGGACAGAGCTATGGCTACACCTTC.

The rearrangement links TRBV4-1 to TRBJ1-1; no clear D. This CDR3 has 15 residues. V lost 2 bases to trimming and J lost 6 bases, with 16 bases between them. The germline V gene encodes CDR1 MGHRA and CDR2 YSYEKL. CDR3 in amino acids: CASSQTLTLRPEAFF. CDR3 DNA sequence: TGCGCCAGCAGCCAAACACTAACCCTGCGCCCTGAAGCTTTCTTT.

J is TRBJ2-7 and V is TRBV4-2, with TRBD2 identical over 11 bases. Per germline, CDR1 LGHNA and CDR2 YNFKEQ. Trimming took 4 bases from V and 0 from J; bases not matched to a gene: 8. The CDR3 is 17 amino acids. CDR3 residues: CASSPVTSGGNSYEQYF. The CDR3, as DNA: TGTGCCAGCAGCCCAGTTACTAGCGGGGGCAACTCCTACGAGCAGTACTTC.

As to this clone: Distinct nucleotide sequences in the sample also encode this CDR3. The chain is built from TRBV9 and TRBJ2-1, with 11 bases matching TRBD2. V lost 0 bases to trimming and J lost 9 bases; unmatched junction nucleotides: 2. The V gene's germline CDR1 is SGDLS and CDR2 YYNGEE. This CDR3 region has 14 residues. The DNA of the CDR3 is TGTGCCAGCAGCGTAGGTAGCGGGGGGGGTGAGCAGTTCTTC. Amino acid sequence: CASSVGSGGGEQFF.

This clone has just one count. The chain joins TRBV7-9 to TRBJ2-5; 8 bases fit TRBD2. V shed 4 bases, J shed 1 base, and the junction held 5 bases outside the gene matches. Germline-derived CDR1 and CDR2 are SEHNR and FQNEAQ (reference sequence). This CDR3 region has 15 residues. CDR3 loop: CASSYSGASQETQYF. The CDR3 DNA sequence: TGTGCCAGCAGCTATAGCGGGGCTAGCCAAGAGACCCAGTACTTC. The whole variable domain, remainder taken from reference TRBV7-9 and TRBJ2-5, is DTGVSQNPRHKITKRGQNVTFRCDPISEHNRLYWYRQTLGQGPEFLTYFQNEAQLEKSRLLSDRFSAERPKGSFSTLEIQRTEQGDSAMYLCASSYSGASQETQYFGPGTRLLVL.

This clone appeared once. The chain recombines TRBV5-5 with TRBJ2-2; D is possibly TRBD2 (6 bases). V was pared by 1 base and J by 0 bases, with 7 bases between. Germline V gene data show CDR1 as SGHKS and CDR2 as YYEKEE (reference sequence). CDR3 size: 15 residues. CDR3 in DNA: TGTGCCAGCAGCTTGACGGGGGCGAACACCGGGGAGCTGTTTTTT. Its translation: CASSLTGANTGELFF.

CDR3 sequence: CASSEYNTRGTDTQYF. The CDR3 DNA is TGTGCCAGCAGTGAATATAATACTAGAGGCACAGATACGCAGTATTTT. The gene calls are TRBV25-1 and TRBJ2-3; D may be TRBD2 (5 bases). Germline V gives CDR1 MGHDK, CDR2 SYGVNS. With 0 bases removed from V and 1 base from J, the gap between germline ends came to 11 bases. This CDR3 is built from 16 residues.

V gene TRBV14 combines with J gene TRBJ2-3; a weak D match, TRBD2 (6 bases). V gave up 6 bases and J gave up 5 bases, with 15 bases separating them. The CDR3 consists of 14 residues. Germline CDR1 and CDR2: SGHDN and FVKESK. The CDR3 nucleotides are TGTGCCAGCAGTGGAGGGGTATTTGAAGATACGCAGTATTTT. Encoded protein: CASSGGVFEDTQYF.

The gene calls are TRBV7-9 and TRBJ2-3; TRBD2 agrees at 9 bases. The CDR3 runs 18 residues. Germline CDR1 reads SEHNR; CDR2 reads FQNEAQ (reference sequence). Unmatched junction bases numbered 11, after V lost 2 bases and J lost 2 bases. Here the CDR3 reads CASSLKGLSGGPTDTQYF. The CDR3 coding sequence is TGTGCCAGCAGCTTAAAAGGCCTTAGCGGGGGCCCCACAGATACGCAGTATTTT.

The rearrangement links TRBV7-8 to TRBJ2-7; the D gene is possibly TRBD2 (6 bases). V was shortened by 0 bases and J by 7 bases, with 10 bases between the two germline ends. The CDR3 spans 13 residues. Germline V CDR1 and CDR2: SGHVS, FQNEAQ. CDR3 amino acids: CASSLALAWEQYF. The CDR3 DNA follows: TGTGCCAGCAGCTTAGCCCTAGCGTGGGAGCAGTACTTC.

This chain uses TRBV28 with TRBJ2-2; D gene uncertain. Deletions cut 6 bases from V and 3 bases from J, with 11 bases between. The CDR3 has 14 residues. Germline CDR1 MDHEN, CDR2 SYDVKM. The CDR3 spells CASSPSRDTGELFF. DNA for the CDR3: TGTGCCAGCAGCCCATCACGGGACACCGGGGAGCTGTTTTTT.